This T cell receptor beta chain was observed in a study of T cell clonality in common variable immunodeficiency. General study findings and limits: Common variable immunodeficiency TCR beta sequences reportedly had fewer deletions and N-nucleotide insertions. Shared TCRbeta clones were fewer between CVID subjects than controls.

CDR1 SGHVS and CDR2 FQNEAQ come from the germline V gene. Trimming cost V 0 bases and J 7 bases, with 3 bases left between them. The CDR3 sequence is 11 residues long. Heparinized whole blood, about 5 to 8.5 ml, came from each donor. By share, this clone counts as medium-sized. Its antigen is as yet unknown. With the read ending 3 residues before the CDR3 end, the germline J gene is used to fill in that end. Only in-frame clones appear in the TCRdb table, and some are missing; sequencing was by immunoSEQ multiplex PCR. The record shows roughly 2,500 clones for this sample, with no singletons present. The TCR sequence derives from a human donor with common variable immunodeficiency. The V call is TRBV7-8, the J call TRBJ1-1; D is unresolved. Sequenced input: peripheral blood mononuclear cells. CDR3 amino acids: CASSLALEAFF. The sequenced CDR3 bases are TGTGCCAGCAGCTTAGCACTTGAA.